The 14 T cell receptor beta chains reported below all come from one sample, sequenced in a study of blood T cell repertoires in COVID-19. The assay was immunoSEQ multiplex PCR, and TCRdb's table has in-frame clones only and misses some. Of 140,000 to 150,000 clones detected, roughly 78% appear once; the ten largest clones hold roughly 15%. Sequencing used peripheral blood. These receptors all come from a human donor with acute or convalescent COVID-19. The donor label of this sample is uncertain.

This clone was recorded only once. V usage is TRBV10-3 and J usage is TRBJ2-2; tentatively, D is TRBD1 (6 bases). Germline V gives CDR1 ENHRY, CDR2 SYGVKD. With 6 bases removed from V and 0 bases from J, the gap between germline ends came to 14 bases. The CDR3 consists of 16 residues. The CDR3: CAISKTGSANTGELFF. The DNA for the CDR3 is TGTGCCATCAGCAAGACAGGCAGCGCGAACACCGGGGAGCTGTTTTTT.

The J gene is TRBJ2-5, the V gene TRBV10-3, with D perhaps TRBD2 (7 bases). CDR1 and CDR2 from the germline V gene are ENHRY and SYGVKD. CDR3 length: 14 residues. V was trimmed by 6 bases and J by 3 bases, leaving 14 bases between them. CDR3 sequence (DNA): TGTGCCATCAGAGGGGGGGAGACCGAAGAGACCCAGTACTTC. Residues: CAIRGGETEETQYF.

The chain links TRBV28 to TRBJ2-5, with D perhaps matching TRBD2 (5 bases). Germline V lookup: CDR1 MDHEN, CDR2 SYDVKM. The CDR3 extends over 14 amino acids. With 7 bases removed from V and 4 bases from J, the gap between germline ends came to 16 bases. The CDR3 protein is CASIAGGRGETQYF. The CDR3 DNA is TGTGCCAGCATCGCGGGTGGCCGGGGAGAGACCCAGTACTTC.

The chain carries TRBV5-4 and TRBJ2-6; D may be TRBD2 (7 bases). The V and J ends lost 1 base and 2 bases respectively, with 13 bases between them. The CDR3 has 17 residues. CDR1 and CDR2 from the germline V gene are SGHNT and YYREEE (reference sequence). CDR3 coding DNA: TGTGCCAGCAGCTTGCCTAGAGGGGGGGCTGGGGCCAACGTCCTGACTTTC. This gives the protein CASSLPRGGAGANVLTF.

The V gene is TRBV5-8, the J gene TRBJ2-7; 8 bases agree with TRBD2. This CDR3 contains 16 residues. Germline V gene data show CDR1 as SGHTS and CDR2 as YDEGEE. The V segment lost 0 bases and the J segment 2 bases; nucleotides outside the gene matches: 7. The CDR3 DNA sequence: TGTGCCAGCAGCTTGGAAGGTGGCGGGGGGACCTACGAGCAGTACTTC. It codes for CASSLEGGGGTYEQYF. Filled out from reference TRBV5-8 and TRBJ2-7, the complete variable domain reads EAGVTQSPTHLIKTRGQQATLRCSPISGHTSVYWYQQALGLGLQFLLWYDEGEERNRGNFPPRFSGRQFPNYSSELNVNALELEDSALYLCASSLEGGGGTYEQYFGPGTRLTVT.

The J gene is TRBJ1-4, the V gene TRBV5-1; D gene ambiguous. The CDR3 totals 14 residues. The germline gives CDR1 SGHRS, CDR2 YFSETQ. Trimming shortened V by 0 bases and J by 5 bases, and 8 bases separated the two germline ends. The CDR3 nucleotides read TGCGCCAGCAGCTTGGAACAGAAGAATGAAAAACTGTTTTTT. This gives the protein CASSLEQKNEKLFF.

The chain joins TRBV10-2 to TRBJ1-5; 7 bases line up with TRBD1. CDR1 is WSHSY and CDR2 is SAAADI in the germline V gene. The CDR3 runs to 14 residues. The V and J ends lost 3 bases and 3 bases, in that order; junction bases with no gene match: 2. CDR3: CASSEQGNNQPQHF. CDR3 bases: TGCGCCAGCAGTGAACAGGGGAACAATCAGCCCCAGCATTTT.

The chain combines TRBV4-1 with TRBJ1-2, with D possibly TRBD1 on 6 matching bases. CDR3 size: 16 residues. Looked up from germline, CDR1 is MGHRA and CDR2 is YSYEKL. Trimming took off 0 bases at V and 4 bases at J, with 15 bases between the two ends. CDR3 sequence reads: CASSQEIEGGIYGYTF. DNA of the CDR3: TGCGCCAGCAGCCAAGAAATCGAGGGGGGGATCTATGGCTACACCTTC.

The chain uses TRBV20-1 and TRBJ1-6; 8 positions match TRBD1. This CDR3 spans 17 amino acids. V lost 3 bases, J lost 2 bases, and 9 bases stayed unmatched. Looked up from germline, CDR1 is DFQATT and CDR2 is SNEGSKA (reference sequence). The CDR3 protein is CSASRGDRGTYNSPLHF. The DNA of the CDR3 is TGCAGTGCTAGTCGCGGCGACAGGGGAACCTATAATTCACCCCTCCACTTT.

V is TRBV11-1 and J is TRBJ2-7, with D perhaps TRBD2 (5 bases). In germline, CDR1 is SGHAT, CDR2 FQDESV (reference sequence). V lost 1 base to trimming and J lost 0 bases, with 7 bases between them. The CDR3 has 14 amino acids. This chain's CDR3 is CASSLERGSYEQYF. For the CDR3, the DNA is TGTGCCAGCAGCTTAGAACGGGGCTCCTACGAGCAGTACTTC.

This clone occurred once. V gene TRBV30 combines with J gene TRBJ1-2; 8 bases are shared with TRBD1. This CDR3 has 14 residues. V was pared by 3 bases and J by 4 bases, with 7 bases of the junction left unmatched. The germline gives CDR1 GTSNPN, CDR2 SVGIG (reference sequence). The CDR3 DNA follows: TGTGCCTGGAGGAGGACAGGGTTGGCCTATGGCTACACCTTC. Translation: CAWRRTGLAYGYTF.

V gene TRBV3-1 (or the pseudogene TRBV3-2) combines with J gene TRBJ1-2, with D possibly being TRBD1 (5 bases). V was pared by 3 bases and J by 4 bases, with 12 bases between. This CDR3 contains 14 residues. The V gene's germline CDR1 is LGHDT and CDR2 YNNKEL (reference sequence). Here the CDR3 reads CASSHGKGIYGYTF. The CDR3, as DNA: TGTGCCAGCAGCCACGGAAAGGGGATCTATGGCTACACCTTC.

This clone is a singleton in its sample. This chain connects TRBV9 to TRBJ1-3; TRBD1 matches at 8 bases. The CDR3 has 13 amino acids. CDR1 is SGDLS and CDR2 is YYNGEE in the germline V gene. V lost 3 bases to trimming and J lost 8 bases; unmatched junction nucleotides: 4. The CDR3: CASSEQGVDTIYF. CDR3 nucleotides: TGTGCCAGCAGCGAACAGGGGGTGGACACCATATATTTT.

The rearrangement links TRBV5-1 to TRBJ2-3; TRBD2 might be the D (6 bases). Trimming pared 4 bases from V and 6 bases from J, leaving 15 bases between. Germline CDR1 SGHRS, CDR2 YFSETQ. The CDR3 loop spans 14 amino acids. The CDR3 sequence is CASSLAGGRDTQYF. DNA for the CDR3: TGCGCCAGCAGCCTCGCCGGGGGTAGGGATACGCAGTATTTT.